The 16 T cell receptor beta chains below come from one sample, sequenced in a study of OX40 agonist ivuxolimab in advanced cancers. Only in-frame clones appear in the TCRdb table, and some are missing; sequencing was by immunoSEQ multiplex PCR. The sample yields about 77,000 clones, 90% to 95% seen once. Sequencing used CD4+ or CD8+ T cells sorted from blood, obtained in a trial of the OX40 agonist ivuxolimab. These receptors came from an adult with an advanced solid tumor such as melanoma, head and neck, liver or kidney cancer.

CDR3: CASSYGTDSYNEQFF. CDR3 bases: TGTGCCAGCAGTTACGGGACAGACTCCTACAATGAGCAGTTCTTC. V gene TRBV6-5 combines with J gene TRBJ2-1; the match to TRBD1 covers 7 bases. The germline V gene encodes CDR1 MNHEY and CDR2 SVGAGI. V trimming: 2 bases; J trimming: 0 bases; junction bases outside the gene matches: 1. The CDR3 totals 15 residues.

The chain carries TRBV18 and TRBJ2-7, with 8 nucleotides matching TRBD1. Germline V gene sequence: CDR1 KGHSH, CDR2 LQKENI. Unmatched junction bases numbered 10, after V lost 3 bases and J lost 6 bases. This CDR3 contains 15 residues. The DNA for the CDR3 is TGTGCCAGCTCACCTCCCGCCCGTACAGGGGGCGAGCAGTACTTC. It specifies CASSPPARTGGEQYF.

This chain uses TRBV2 with TRBJ2-5; either TRBD1 or TRBD2 may supply D (5 bases each). V lost 6 bases, J lost 1 base, and 9 bases lay in between. CDR1 is SNHLY, CDR2 FYNNEI, per germline. This CDR3 has 13 residues. The CDR3 nucleotides read TGTGCCAGCAGCAGGGACGGCCAAGAGACCCAGTACTTC. Its protein product is CASSRDGQETQYF.

This rearrangement joins TRBV4-3 to TRBJ1-5; D is possibly TRBD1 (6 bases). CDR1 is LGHNA and CDR2 is YSLEER in the germline V gene. The CDR3 covers 16 residues. V was trimmed by 4 bases and J by 1 base, leaving 14 bases between them. The CDR3 is CASSPGGGGSNQPQHF. The CDR3 region has the DNA TGCGCCAGCAGCCCCGGGGGGGGCGGCAGCAATCAGCCCCAGCATTTT.

The genes are TRBV28 and TRBJ1-2; D possibly corresponds to TRBD1 (5 bases). Trimming pared 7 bases from V and 13 bases from J, leaving 25 bases between. The CDR3 extends over 14 amino acids. In germline, CDR1 is MDHEN, CDR2 SYDVKM. CDR3: CASTIFPIQEEVTF. As DNA, the CDR3 is TGTGCCAGCACCATTTTCCCAATACAGGAAGAGGTCACCTTC.

The DNA for the CDR3 is TGTGCCAGCAGCCGGACTCTCTTAAGGGGTAACACTGAAGCTTTCTTT. Residues: CASSRTLLRGNTEAFF. V usage is TRBV28 and J usage is TRBJ1-1; tentatively, D is TRBD1 (5 bases). CDR1 and CDR2 (germline): MDHEN, SYDVKM. V was shortened by 6 bases and J by 2 bases, with 19 bases between the two germline ends. The CDR3 has 16 residues. The whole variable domain, filled in from reference TRBV28 and TRBJ1-1, reads DVKVTQSSRYLVKRTGEKVFLECVQDMDHENMFWYRQDPGLGLRLIYFSYDVKMKEKGDIPEGYSVSREKKERFSLILESASTNQTSMYLCASSRTLLRGNTEAFFGQGTRLTVV.

The rearrangement links TRBV7-9 to TRBJ2-7; 8 bases fit TRBD1. CDR3 length equals 12 residues. V was pared by 6 bases and J by 6 bases, with 4 bases of the junction left unmatched. Germline V gene lookup returns CDR1 SEHNR and CDR2 FQNEAQ (reference sequence). In DNA, the CDR3 is TGTGCCAGCAGTAGACAGGGGAGCGAGCAGTACTTC. Translated, it gives CASSRQGSEQYF.

The chain recombines TRBV9 with TRBJ2-5; D tentatively reads TRBD1 or TRBD2 (5 bases each). The CDR3 totals 15 residues. Per germline, CDR1 SGDLS and CDR2 YYNGEE. Trimming cost V 1 base and J 4 bases, with 14 bases left between them. CDR3 amino acids: CASSVRGILGETQYF. For the CDR3, the DNA is TGTGCCAGCAGCGTACGGGGCATCCTGGGAGAGACCCAGTACTTC.

The chain employs TRBV25-1 and TRBJ2-1; D call uncertain. The length of the CDR3 is 14 residues. CDR1 is MGHDK and CDR2 is SYGVNS in the germline V gene. The V end was cut by 1 base, the J end by 9 bases, with 13 bases between. In DNA form, the CDR3 reads TGTGCCAGCAGTGAATCTATCTGGGGTACTGAGCAGTTCTTC. Its translation is CASSESIWGTEQFF.

The chain combines TRBV9 with TRBJ2-7; tentatively, D is TRBD2 (5 bases). This CDR3 is built from 13 residues. CDR1 SGDLS and CDR2 YYNGEE come from the germline V gene. V was trimmed by 0 bases and J by 6 bases, leaving 10 bases between them. Written as DNA, the CDR3 is TGTGCCAGCAGCGTAGGAGCGGCGGGCGAGCAGTACTTC. Translating gives CASSVGAAGEQYF.

The chain couples TRBV11-3 to TRBJ2-3; TRBD2 agrees at 11 bases. V gave up 1 base and J gave up 5 bases; unmatched junction bases: 8. Germline CDR1 and CDR2: SGHNT and YENEEA. This CDR3 spans 17 amino acids. The CDR3 here is CASSLGVSGGAQDTQYF. Written as DNA, the CDR3 is TGTGCCAGCAGCTTAGGTGTTAGCGGGGGGGCACAAGATACGCAGTATTTT.

This rearrangement joins TRBV27 to TRBJ1-4, with 7 bases matching TRBD1. This CDR3 comprises 16 residues. CDR1 is MNHEY and CDR2 is SMNVEV in the germline V gene (reference sequence). Trimming at V came to 2 bases and at J to 5 bases, leaving 8 bases not matched to a gene. DNA of the CDR3: TGTGCCAGCAGTTTAGGGACAGCCACTCAAAATGAAAAACTGTTTTTT. Amino acids: CASSLGTATQNEKLFF.

Concerning this clone itself: The junction departs from germline at one end; a sequencing error may be responsible. The V call is TRBV18, the J call TRBJ2-3, with D possibly matching TRBD1 (5 bases). Germline loops: CDR1 KGHSH, CDR2 LQKENI. This CDR3 contains 12 residues. CDR3 DNA sequence: TGTGCCAGCTCACCAAACGGGCAGGGTTGGGATTTT. It encodes CASSPNGQGWDF.

The chain links TRBV6-5 to TRBJ2-5, with 10 bases aligning to TRBD2. The CDR3 has 14 residues. V lost 7 bases to trimming and J lost 4 bases; unmatched junction nucleotides: 6. Per the germline V gene, CDR1 is MNHEY and CDR2 is SVGAGI. CDR3: CASKKAGGIETQYF. The CDR3 DNA sequence: TGTGCCAGCAAAAAAGCGGGGGGGATAGAGACCCAGTACTTC.

The rearrangement joins TRBV7-2 to TRBJ2-5; TRBD2 matches 13 bases. The germline V gene encodes CDR1 SGHTA and CDR2 FQGNSA. CDR3 length equals 17 residues. The ends lost 2 bases at V and 3 bases at J; junction bases unmatched: 6. CDR3 loop: CASSLLTSGRAKETQYF. CDR3 coding DNA: TGTGCCAGCAGCTTACTTACTAGCGGGAGGGCCAAAGAGACCCAGTACTTC.

V gene TRBV5-6 combines with J gene TRBJ1-4; no reliable D call. The V end was cut by 4 bases, the J end by 4 bases, with 11 bases between. Germline CDR1 reads SGHDT; CDR2 reads YYEEEE. This CDR3 contains 14 residues. CDR3 nucleotide sequence: TGTGCCAGCAGCCGACGCCCGGTTAATGAAAAACTGTTTTTT. This encodes CASSRRPVNEKLFF.